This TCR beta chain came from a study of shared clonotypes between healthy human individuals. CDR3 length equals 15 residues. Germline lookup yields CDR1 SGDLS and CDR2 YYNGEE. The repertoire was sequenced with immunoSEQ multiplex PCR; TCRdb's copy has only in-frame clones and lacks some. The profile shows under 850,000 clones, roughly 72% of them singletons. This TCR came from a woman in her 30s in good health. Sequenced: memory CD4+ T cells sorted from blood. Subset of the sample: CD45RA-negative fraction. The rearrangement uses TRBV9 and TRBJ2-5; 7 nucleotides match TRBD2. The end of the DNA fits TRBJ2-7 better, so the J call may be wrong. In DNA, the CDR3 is TGTGCCAGCAGCGTAGGTGTAGCGGGCTTCTACGAGCAGTACTTC. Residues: CASSVGVAGFYEQYF.